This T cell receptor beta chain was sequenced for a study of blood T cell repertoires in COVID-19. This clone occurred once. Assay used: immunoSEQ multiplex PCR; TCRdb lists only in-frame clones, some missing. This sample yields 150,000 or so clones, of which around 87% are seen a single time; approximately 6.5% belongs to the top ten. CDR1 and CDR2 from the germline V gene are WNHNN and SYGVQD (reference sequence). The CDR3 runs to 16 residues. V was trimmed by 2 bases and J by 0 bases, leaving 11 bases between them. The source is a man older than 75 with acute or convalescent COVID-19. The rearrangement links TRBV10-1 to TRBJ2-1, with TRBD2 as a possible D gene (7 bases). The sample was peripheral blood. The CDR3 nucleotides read TGCGCCAGCAGTGAGAGGGGGGGGGCCTCCTACAATGAGCAGTTCTTC. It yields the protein CASSERGGASYNEQFF.